The 28 T cell receptor beta chains presented below share a single source sample, sequenced in a study of blood T cell repertoires in COVID-19. Measured with immunoSEQ multiplex PCR; TCRdb has only the in-frame clones, and not every one. The sample comprises fewer than 150,000 clones, over 65% of which are singletons, and about 8.1% rests with the top ten. Material for sequencing was peripheral blood. The source is a middle-aged woman with acute or convalescent COVID-19.

The chain employs TRBV5-6 and TRBJ2-7; D is possibly TRBD2 (6 bases). Germline V gene sequence: CDR1 SGHDT, CDR2 YYEEEE. Trimming stripped 4 bases from V and 3 bases from J, with 8 bases between. The CDR3 consists of 12 residues. The CDR3, as DNA: TGTGCCAGCAGCGCGGGGTTCTACGAGCAGTACTTC. Amino acids: CASSAGFYEQYF.

V and J are TRBV19 and TRBJ2-2; 9 nucleotides line up with TRBD1. Germline V gene data show CDR1 as LNHDA and CDR2 as SQIVND (reference sequence). Trimming at V came to 4 bases and at J to 5 bases, leaving 2 bases not matched to a gene. This CDR3 region has 14 residues. The CDR3 loop reads CASSRTGETGELFF. The CDR3 region has the DNA TGTGCCAGTAGTAGGACAGGGGAAACCGGGGAGCTGTTTTTT.

The chain joins TRBV7-2 to TRBJ1-2; unclear D gene. The germline gives CDR1 SGHTA, CDR2 FQGNSA. V lost 3 bases, J lost 2 bases, and 13 bases lay in between. This CDR3 region has 15 residues. The chain's CDR3 is CASSFYTQKNYGYTF. CDR3 in DNA: TGTGCCAGCAGCTTCTACACACAGAAAAACTATGGCTACACCTTC.

This clone has a handful of counts. The V gene is TRBV10-3, the J gene TRBJ2-1, with 14 nucleotides matching TRBD2. J lost 7 bases, V lost 7 bases, and 6 bases had no gene match. The CDR3 covers 15 residues. Germline CDR1 ENHRY, CDR2 SYGVKD. CDR3 region: CAIMTSGGVGNEQFF. The DNA of the CDR3 is TGTGCCATCATGACTAGCGGGGGGGTCGGGAATGAGCAGTTCTTC.

The chain carries TRBV6-5 and TRBJ1-1; no reliable D call. Germline CDR1 MNHEY, CDR2 SVGAGI. The CDR3 runs to 11 residues. Trimming removed 7 bases from V and 7 bases from J, with 10 bases in between. CDR3 sequence: CASTQSNEAFF. CDR3 bases: TGTGCCAGCACCCAATCCAATGAAGCTTTCTTT.

The J gene is TRBJ1-2, the V gene TRBV6-1; unclear D gene. The V and J ends lost 3 bases and 5 bases respectively, with 7 bases between them. CDR3 size: 12 residues. Germline V gene lookup returns CDR1 MNHNS and CDR2 SASEGT. The CDR3 DNA follows: TGTGCCAGCAGTGAGACAAATTATGGCTACACCTTC. Translated, it gives CASSETNYGYTF.

The rearrangement links TRBV19 to TRBJ2-1; the match to TRBD2 covers 9 bases. The germline V gene encodes CDR1 LNHDA and CDR2 SQIVND (reference sequence). This CDR3 has 13 residues. With V trimmed by 7 bases and J by 12 bases, 10 bases remained unmatched. The CDR3 sequence: CASNFGGGDRQFF. In DNA, the CDR3 is TGTGCCAGTAATTTTGGCGGGGGGGATAGGCAGTTCTTC. Full variable domain (missing parts from reference TRBV19 and TRBJ2-1): DGGITQSPKYLFRKEGQNVTLSCEQNLNHDAMYWYRQDPGQGLRLIYYSQIVNDFQKGDIAEGYSVSREKKESFPLTVTSAQKNPTAFYLCASNFGGGDRQFFGPGTRLTVL.

The CDR3, as DNA: TGTGCCTGGTCTTTCATTGGCAGGGCCTATTACAATGAGCAGTTCTTC. It yields the protein CAWSFIGRAYYNEQFF. The V call is TRBV30, the J call TRBJ2-1; tentative D call: TRBD1 (5 bases). The CDR3 has 16 residues. Germline CDR1 is GTSNPN and CDR2 is SVGIG (reference sequence). V was clipped by 5 bases and J by 4 bases, with 21 bases between them.

The chain is built from TRBV15 and TRBJ1-2; D is perhaps TRBD1 (5 bases). There are 15 residues in the CDR3. Germline assignment: CDR1 LNHNV and CDR2 YYDKDF (reference sequence). Trimming pared 8 bases from V and 6 bases from J, leaving 22 bases between. The CDR3 DNA sequence: TGTGCCACCGAGCTCGGGGGGGAAGGTTTCGATGGCTACACCTTC. Translated: CATELGGEGFDGYTF.

This chain joins TRBV7-2 and TRBJ2-1, with D perhaps matching TRBD2 (6 bases). The CDR3 consists of 11 residues. Germline V gene lookup returns CDR1 SGHTA and CDR2 FQGNSA. V lost 5 bases and J lost 9, with 8 bases in between. CDR3 in amino acids: CASSPGVEQFF. Written as DNA, the CDR3 is TGTGCCAGCAGCCCGGGGGTTGAGCAGTTCTTC.

This chain uses TRBV5-1 with TRBJ1-2, with 7 bases fitting TRBD1. The CDR3 covers 13 residues. V shed 3 bases, J shed 2 bases, and the junction held 1 base outside the gene matches. The germline CDR1 and CDR2 sequences are SGHRS and YFSETQ. The CDR3, as DNA: TGCGCCAGCAGCTCGACAGGGAACTATGGCTACACCTTC. It codes for CASSSTGNYGYTF.

The chain employs TRBV27 and TRBJ2-7; TRBD2 agrees at 12 bases. The CDR3 is made up of 15 amino acids. V shed 5 bases and J 6 bases; nucleotides not matched to a gene: 8. The germline gives CDR1 MNHEY, CDR2 SMNVEV (reference sequence). The CDR3 coding sequence is TGTGCCAGCAGTAACTTCGGACTAGCGGGGACCGAGCAGTACTTC. Translation gives CASSNFGLAGTEQYF.

The J gene is TRBJ2-1, the V gene TRBV3-1 (or the pseudogene TRBV3-2); TRBD2 matches 13 bases. Germline values: CDR1 LGHDT, CDR2 YNNKEL (reference sequence). V lost 7 bases and J lost 6; bases outside the gene matches: 3. The CDR3 length is 14 residues. DNA for the CDR3: TGTGCCAGCAAACTAGCGGGGGGGCTCAATGAGCAGTTCTTC. Translation: CASKLAGGLNEQFF.

This clone has only a few counts. The V and J genes are TRBV5-6 and TRBJ1-5; possible D gene TRBD1, 6 bases. The V gene's germline CDR1 is SGHDT and CDR2 YYEEEE. CDR3 length: 13 amino acids. V shed 4 bases and J shed 9 bases, with 14 bases lying between them. CDR3 region: CASSRGTIGPQHF. DNA for the CDR3: TGTGCCAGCAGCCGAGGGACAATCGGGCCCCAGCATTTT.

The gene calls are TRBV6-2 or TRBV6-3 and TRBJ1-3; D might be TRBD1 (5 bases). Trimming stripped 2 bases from V and 3 bases from J, with 17 bases between. The CDR3 totals 17 residues. Germline CDR1 is MNHEY and CDR2 is SVGEGT. CDR3: CASSYRGMRDGGNTIYF. CDR3 bases: TGTGCCAGCAGTTACCGGGGGATGAGGGACGGTGGAAACACCATATATTTT.

A remark on this clone: Other DNA sequences in the same sample also yield this CDR3. The chain employs TRBV2 and TRBJ1-4; 10 nucleotides match TRBD1. This CDR3 spans 14 amino acids. In germline, CDR1 is SNHLY, CDR2 FYNNEI. The V gene end was trimmed by 5 bases and the J gene end by 8 bases; junction bases not matched to a gene: 5. CDR3 sequence reads: CASSRDRGSEKLFF. CDR3 sequence (DNA): TGTGCCAGCAGTCGGGACAGGGGAAGCGAAAAACTGTTTTTT.

This clone was seen a single time. The genes are TRBV3-1 (or the pseudogene TRBV3-2) and TRBJ2-1; D is perhaps TRBD2 (6 bases). This CDR3 region has 11 residues. Germline V gives CDR1 LGHDT, CDR2 YNNKEL (reference sequence). Trimming stripped 4 bases from V and 8 bases from J, with 6 bases between. The CDR3 region is CASSLADEQFF. The CDR3 DNA reads as TGTGCCAGCAGCCTAGCGGATGAGCAGTTCTTC.

This clone was picked up a small number of times. The rearrangement links TRBV4-3 to TRBJ2-1; 10 nucleotides agree with TRBD2. CDR1 and CDR2 (germline): LGHNA, YSLEER. J was trimmed by 9 bases and V by 2 bases; bases with no gene match: 13. This CDR3 is built from 17 residues. CDR3 nucleotides: TGCGCCAGCAGCCAACCCCGGGGAGCGGGGGGGCCCGGTGAGCAGTTCTTC. Translation gives CASSQPRGAGGPGEQFF.

The rearrangement links TRBV10-2 to TRBJ1-1; maybe TRBD1 (6 bases). The germline V and J ends were trimmed by 6 bases and 3 bases, with 11 bases remaining between them. CDR3 length: 13 amino acids. Germline CDR1 WSHSY, CDR2 SAAADI. CDR3 bases: TGCGCCAGCAGATACAGGGTGGACACTGAAGCTTTCTTT. This codes for CASRYRVDTEAFF.

The V call is TRBV9, the J call TRBJ1-3; 10 nucleotides align to TRBD1. Per the germline V gene, CDR1 is SGDLS and CDR2 is YYNGEE. The trim removed 3 bases at V and 0 bases at J, leaving 6 bases unmatched. This CDR3 contains 17 residues. CDR3 residues: CASSARQGASSGNTIYF. The CDR3 DNA reads TGTGCCAGCAGCGCAAGACAGGGGGCAAGCTCTGGAAACACCATATATTTT.

V is TRBV12-5 and J is TRBJ1-2; D perhaps matches TRBD1 (6 bases). The V gene's germline CDR1 is LGHNT and CDR2 FRNRAP. Trimming took off 3 bases at V and 4 bases at J, with 18 bases between the two ends. The CDR3 length is 16 residues. The CDR3 DNA sequence: TGTGCTAGTGGTTTCGCAGGGGCTCTAAACCTCTATGGCTACACCTTC. It specifies CASGFAGALNLYGYTF.

The chain employs TRBV18 and TRBJ2-6, with 9 bases fitting TRBD1. Per germline, CDR1 KGHSH and CDR2 LQKENI. The CDR3 runs to 18 residues. V lost 3 bases to trimming and J lost 0 bases; unmatched junction nucleotides: 6. CDR3 DNA: TGTGCCAGCTCACCGCCCGGGACAGGGCCCTCTGGGGCCAACGTCCTGACTTTC. Translation gives CASSPPGTGPSGANVLTF.

The rearrangement links TRBV7-9 to TRBJ1-1; possible D gene TRBD1, 6 bases. CDR1 and CDR2 (germline): SEHNR, FQNEAQ (reference sequence). V shed 2 bases and J shed 5 bases, with 6 bases lying between them. The CDR3 covers 12 residues. CDR3 coding DNA: TGTGCCAGCAGCTTAACAGGGACTGAAGCTTTCTTT. Amino acids: CASSLTGTEAFF.

This chain uses TRBV7-9 with TRBJ2-3; D unclear. Germline-derived CDR1 and CDR2 are SEHNR and FQNEAQ (reference sequence). V was clipped by 3 bases and J by 2 bases, with 9 bases between them. The CDR3 covers 14 residues. The CDR3 spells CASSFGRYTDTQYF. CDR3 in DNA: TGTGCCAGCAGCTTTGGCAGGTACACAGATACGCAGTATTTT.

The chain has TRBV6-5 and TRBJ2-2; TRBD1 aligns across 8 bases. Germline V gene data show CDR1 as MNHEY and CDR2 as SVGAGI. This CDR3 has 13 amino acids. J gave up 9 bases and V 8 bases, and 8 bases lay outside the gene matches. CDR3 bases: TGTGCCAGCGGGGGGACAGGCAGCCGGGAGCTGTTTTTT. As protein: CASGGTGSRELFF.

V is TRBV30 and J is TRBJ2-5; TRBD2 is a possible D gene (5 bases). The CDR3 has 11 residues. Trimming took off 5 bases at V and 5 bases at J, with 9 bases between the two ends. Germline assignment: CDR1 GTSNPN and CDR2 SVGIG (reference sequence). CDR3 residues: CAWGSWETQYF. CDR3 nucleotide sequence: TGTGCCTGGGGGAGTTGGGAGACCCAGTACTTC. The entire variable domain, with the rest obtained from reference TRBV30 and TRBJ2-5, is as follows: SQTIHQWPATLVQPVGSPLSLECTVEGTSNPNLYWYRQAAGRGLQLLFYSVGIGQISSEVPQNLSASRPQDRQFILSSKKLLLSDSGFYLCAWGSWETQYFGPGTRLLVL.

This clone was observed once. The V gene is TRBV6-5, the J gene TRBJ2-1, with 7 nucleotides matching TRBD1. The J segment lost 6 bases and the V segment lost 4 bases, leaving 6 bases of the junction unmatched. The CDR3 covers 14 residues. Germline CDR1 and CDR2: MNHEY and SVGAGI. CDR3 amino acids: CASSSGTARNEQFF. In DNA, the CDR3 is TGTGCCAGCAGTTCCGGGACAGCCCGCAATGAGCAGTTCTTC.

The J gene is TRBJ2-7, the V gene TRBV18; tentatively, D is TRBD1 (5 bases). Per germline, CDR1 KGHSH and CDR2 LQKENI. V was cut by 5 bases and J by 0 bases, with 14 bases left in between. The CDR3 has 15 amino acids. The CDR3 loop is CASSDRRTSSYEQYF. The CDR3 DNA follows: TGTGCCAGCTCAGACAGACGGACGAGCTCCTACGAGCAGTACTTC.